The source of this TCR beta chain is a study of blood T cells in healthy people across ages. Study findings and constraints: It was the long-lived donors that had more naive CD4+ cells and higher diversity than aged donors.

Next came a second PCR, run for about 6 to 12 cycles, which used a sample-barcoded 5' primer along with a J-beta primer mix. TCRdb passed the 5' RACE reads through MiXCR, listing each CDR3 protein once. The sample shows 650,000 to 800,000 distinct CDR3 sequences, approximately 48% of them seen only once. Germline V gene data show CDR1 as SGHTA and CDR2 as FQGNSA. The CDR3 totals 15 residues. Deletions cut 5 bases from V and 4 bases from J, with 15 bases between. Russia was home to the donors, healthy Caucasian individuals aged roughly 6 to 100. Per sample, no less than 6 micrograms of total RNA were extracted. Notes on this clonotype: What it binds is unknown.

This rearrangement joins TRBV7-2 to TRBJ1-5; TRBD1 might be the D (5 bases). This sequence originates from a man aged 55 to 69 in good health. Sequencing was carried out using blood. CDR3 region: CASSPPGRKNQPQHF. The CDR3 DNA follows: TGTGCCAGCAGCCCTCCGGGACGGAAAAATCAGCCCCAGCATTTT.